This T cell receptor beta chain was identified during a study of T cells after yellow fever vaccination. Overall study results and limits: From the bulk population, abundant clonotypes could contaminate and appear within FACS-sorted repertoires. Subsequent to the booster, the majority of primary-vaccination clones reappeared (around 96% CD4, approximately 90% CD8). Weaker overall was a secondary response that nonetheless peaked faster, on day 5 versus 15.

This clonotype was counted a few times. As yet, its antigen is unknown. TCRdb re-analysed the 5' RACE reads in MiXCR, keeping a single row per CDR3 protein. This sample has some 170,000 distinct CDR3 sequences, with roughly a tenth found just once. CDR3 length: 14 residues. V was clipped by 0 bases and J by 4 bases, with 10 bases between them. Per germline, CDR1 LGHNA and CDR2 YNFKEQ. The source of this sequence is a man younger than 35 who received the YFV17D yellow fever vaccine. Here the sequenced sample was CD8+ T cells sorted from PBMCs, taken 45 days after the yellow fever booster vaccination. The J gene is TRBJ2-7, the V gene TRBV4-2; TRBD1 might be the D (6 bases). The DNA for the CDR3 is TGTGCCAGCAGCCAAGACCTACAGGGTTACGAGCAGTACTTC. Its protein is CASSQDLQGYEQYF.